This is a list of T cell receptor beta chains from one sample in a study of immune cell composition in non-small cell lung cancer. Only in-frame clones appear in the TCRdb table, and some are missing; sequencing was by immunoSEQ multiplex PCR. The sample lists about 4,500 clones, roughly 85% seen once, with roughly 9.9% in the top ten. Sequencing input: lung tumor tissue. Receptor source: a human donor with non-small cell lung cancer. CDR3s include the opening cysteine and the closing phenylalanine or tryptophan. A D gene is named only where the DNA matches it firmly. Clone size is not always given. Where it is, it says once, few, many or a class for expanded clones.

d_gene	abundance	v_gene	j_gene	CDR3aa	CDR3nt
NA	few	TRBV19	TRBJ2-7	CASSKLEGLSYEQYF	TGTGCCAGTAGTAAACTAGAGGGCCTCTCCTACGAGCAGTACTTC
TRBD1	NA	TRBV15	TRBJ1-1	CATESRQGRSEAFF	TGTGCCACCGAATCCCGACAGGGAAGGTCCGAAGCTTTCTTT
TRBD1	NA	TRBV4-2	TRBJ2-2	CASSQGDREWGGELFF	TGTGCCAGCAGCCAAGGGGACAGGGAATGGGGCGGGGAGCTGTTTTTT
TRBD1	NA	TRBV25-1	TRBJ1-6	CASSEFGTVNNSPLHF	TGTGCCAGCAGTGAATTCGGGACAGTTAACAATTCACCCCTCCACTTT
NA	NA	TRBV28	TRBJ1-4	CASSFPGDGGEKLFF	TGTGCCAGCAGTTTTCCAGGGGACGGTGGCGAAAAACTGTTTTTT
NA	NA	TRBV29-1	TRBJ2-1	CSVARQGGGEQFF	TGCAGCGTTGCTCGACAGGGAGGCGGTGAGCAGTTCTTC
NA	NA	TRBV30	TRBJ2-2	CAWSPSANTGELFF	TGTGCCTGGAGTCCCTCCGCGAACACCGGGGAGCTGTTTTTT
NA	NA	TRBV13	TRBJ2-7	CASSSKGSGSYEQYF	TGTGCCAGCAGCTCCAAGGGTAGCGGAAGTTACGAGCAGTACTTC
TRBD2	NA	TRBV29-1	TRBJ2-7	CSVTGTSGYEQYF	TGCAGCGTTACCGGGACTAGCGGGTACGAGCAGTACTTC
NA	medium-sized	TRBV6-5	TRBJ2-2	CASSSPTRLNTGELFF	TGTGCCAGCAGTTCTCCGACTAGGCTGAACACCGGGGAGCTGTTTTTT
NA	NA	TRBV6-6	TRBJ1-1	CATKGGRWDTEAFF	TGTGCCACCAAGGGAGGAAGATGGGACACTGAAGCTTTCTTT
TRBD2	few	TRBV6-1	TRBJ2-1	CASSESGGYNEQFF	TGTGCCAGCAGTGAAAGCGGGGGGTACAATGAGCAGTTCTTC
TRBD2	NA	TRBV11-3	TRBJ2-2	CASSLDGAAGLNTGELFF	TGTGCCAGCAGCTTAGACGGGGCAGCGGGGTTGAACACCGGGGAGCTGTTTTTT
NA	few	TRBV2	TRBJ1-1	CASKMRDTEAFF	TGTGCCAGCAAGATGAGGGACACTGAAGCTTTCTTT
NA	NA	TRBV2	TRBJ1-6	CASSDGSPLHF	TGTGCCAGCAGTGACGGTTCACCCCTCCACTTT
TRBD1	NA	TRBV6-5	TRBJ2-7	CASSQDRDDPYEQYF	TGTGCCAGCAGTCAGGACAGGGATGACCCCTACGAGCAGTACTTC
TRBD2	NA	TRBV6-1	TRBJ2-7	CAAGSAGDDDEQYF	TGTGCCGCAGGGTCAGCGGGAGATGATGACGAGCAGTACTTC
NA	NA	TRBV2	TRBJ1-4	CASSPGLSNEKLFF	TGTGCCAGCAGTCCCGGACTGTCCAATGAAAAACTGTTTTTT
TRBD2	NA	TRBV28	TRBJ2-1	CASTRISGTSAAEQFF	TGTGCCAGCACCAGAATCTCCGGGACTAGCGCTGCTGAGCAGTTCTTC
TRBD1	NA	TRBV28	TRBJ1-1	CASSVTTGGTEAFF	TGTGCCAGCAGCGTTACGACAGGGGGCACTGAAGCTTTCTTT
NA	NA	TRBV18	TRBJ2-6	CASSEGWSSGANVLTF	TGTGCCAGCTCAGAGGGATGGTCATCTGGGGCCAACGTCCTGACTTTC
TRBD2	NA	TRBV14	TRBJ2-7	CASSQAQLAYSYEQYF	TGTGCCAGCAGCCAAGCCCAACTAGCGTACTCCTACGAGCAGTACTTC
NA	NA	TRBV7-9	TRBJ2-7	CASSPWGRQTYEQYF	TGTGCCAGCAGCCCATGGGGGAGGCAGACCTACGAGCAGTACTTC
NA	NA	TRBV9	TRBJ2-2	CASSVFGGNTGELFF	TGTGCCAGCAGCGTATTCGGGGGGAACACCGGGGAGCTGTTTTTT
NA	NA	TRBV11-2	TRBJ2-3	CASSHGTDTQYF	TGTGCCAGCAGTCATGGCACAGATACGCAGTATTTT
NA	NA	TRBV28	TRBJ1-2	CASSSPRQASGYTF	TGTGCCAGCAGCTCACCTAGACAGGCGAGTGGCTACACCTTC
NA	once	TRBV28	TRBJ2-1	CASSLGGIGSSYNEQFF	TGTGCCAGCAGTCTCGGCGGGATAGGGAGCTCCTACAATGAGCAGTTCTTC
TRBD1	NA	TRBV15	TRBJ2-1	CATSSGTGNEQFF	TGTGCCACCAGCAGTGGGACAGGCAATGAGCAGTTCTTC
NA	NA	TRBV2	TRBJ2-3	CASSEALPGDTQYF	TGTGCCAGCAGTGAAGCGCTTCCGGGAGATACGCAGTATTTT
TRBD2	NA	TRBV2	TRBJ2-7	CASSGGLAPYEQYF	TGTGCCAGCAGTGGAGGACTAGCCCCCTACGAGCAGTACTTC
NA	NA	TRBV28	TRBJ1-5	CASSLQGNQPQHF	TGTGCCAGCAGTTTACAGGGTAATCAGCCCCAGCATTTT
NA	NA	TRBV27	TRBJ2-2	CASSNGATGELFF	TGTGCCAGCAGTAACGGAGCTACCGGGGAGCTGTTTTTT
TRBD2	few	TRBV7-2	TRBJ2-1	CASSLGLAGRNEQFF	TGTGCCAGCAGCTTAGGACTAGCGGGAAGAAATGAGCAGTTCTTC
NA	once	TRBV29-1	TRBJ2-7	CSAGELYEQYF	TGCAGCGCGGGAGAGCTCTACGAGCAGTACTTC
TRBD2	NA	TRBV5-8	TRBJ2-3	CASSLAPGRAVYTQYF	TGTGCCAGCAGCTTGGCCCCCGGGAGGGCCGTCTATACGCAGTATTTT
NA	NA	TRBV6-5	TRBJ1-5	CASSYSRNQPQHF	TGTGCCAGCAGTTACAGCCGGAATCAGCCCCAGCATTTT
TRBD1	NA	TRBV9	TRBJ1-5	CASSATGDVQPQHF	TGTGCCAGCAGCGCCACAGGGGACGTTCAGCCCCAGCATTTT
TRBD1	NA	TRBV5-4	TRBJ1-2	CASQDPQGDYGYTF	TGTGCCAGCCAAGACCCTCAGGGGGACTATGGCTACACCTTC
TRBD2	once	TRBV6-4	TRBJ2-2	CASSEIPGTSGPNTGELFF	TGTGCCAGCAGTGAAATTCCCGGGACTAGCGGCCCGAACACCGGGGAGCTGTTTTTT
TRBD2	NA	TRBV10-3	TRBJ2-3	CAISESLAGVTDTQYF	TGTGCCATCAGTGAGTCGCTAGCGGGAGTAACAGATACGCAGTATTTT
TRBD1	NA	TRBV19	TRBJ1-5	CASSTSGQGHQPQHF	TGTGCCAGTAGTACCTCGGGACAGGGCCATCAGCCCCAGCATTTT
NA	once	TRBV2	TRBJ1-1	CASSEREVTEAFF	TGTGCCAGCAGTGAGAGGGAGGTCACTGAAGCTTTCTTT
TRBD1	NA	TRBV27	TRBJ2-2	CASGPGQGHLTGELFF	TGTGCCAGCGGGCCCGGACAGGGCCATCTGACCGGGGAGCTGTTTTTT
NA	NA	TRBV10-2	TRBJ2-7	CASKVGTRSYEQYF	TGCGCCAGCAAAGTTGGGACAAGGTCCTACGAGCAGTACTTC
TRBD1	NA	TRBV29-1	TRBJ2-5	CSGTGTGGRETQYF	TGCAGCGGGACAGGGACAGGGGGCCGGGAGACCCAGTACTTC
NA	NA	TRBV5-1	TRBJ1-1	CASSTGQNTEAFF	TGCGCCAGCAGCACCGGACAGAACACTGAAGCTTTCTTT
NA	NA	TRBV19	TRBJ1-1	CATSSGGLRGDTEAFF	TGTGCCACCTCCTCCGGGGGGCTTAGAGGCGACACTGAAGCTTTCTTT
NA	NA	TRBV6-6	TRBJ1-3	CASKSGGVGNTIYF	TGTGCCAGCAAGAGCGGGGGGGTCGGAAACACCATATATTTT
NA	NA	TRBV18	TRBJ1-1	CASSPYSTGMNTEAFF	TGTGCCAGCTCACCCTATAGTACAGGGATGAACACTGAAGCTTTCTTT
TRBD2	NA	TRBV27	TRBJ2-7	CASRPGLAGALYEQYF	TGTGCCAGCAGACCCGGACTAGCGGGAGCCCTATACGAGCAGTACTTC
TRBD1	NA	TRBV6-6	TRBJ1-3	CASSSAQGAHTIYF	TGTGCCAGCAGTTCGGCACAGGGGGCTCACACCATATATTTT
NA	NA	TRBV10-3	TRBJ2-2	CATITGANTGELFF	TGTGCCACCATCACGGGTGCGAACACCGGGGAGCTGTTTTTT